This T cell receptor beta chain was documented in a study of response to subunit inactivated influenza vaccine. Study-level findings and limits: With each seasonal influenza vaccination, the authors suggested, few new T cells are recruited.

This clonotype was counted only a few times. As yet, its antigen is unknown. TCRdb redid the calling of the RT-PCR reads with MiXCR, one entry per CDR3 protein. The profile covers 710,000 or so distinct CDR3 sequences, with around a sixth appearing a single time and 11% taken by the ten largest. This clonotype originated in a middle-aged man who received an inactivated influenza vaccine. This specimen was PBMCs from blood, taken 12 days after vaccination.

CDR3 in amino acids: CASSQVTGSQETQYF. In DNA form, the CDR3 reads TGTGCCAGCAGCCAAGTTACCGGGAGCCAAGAGACCCAGTACTTC. This chain connects TRBV14 to TRBJ2-5; a weak D match, TRBD2 (6 bases). In germline, CDR1 is SGHDN, CDR2 FVKESK. V lost 1 base and J lost 1, with 10 bases in between. The CDR3 runs 15 residues.